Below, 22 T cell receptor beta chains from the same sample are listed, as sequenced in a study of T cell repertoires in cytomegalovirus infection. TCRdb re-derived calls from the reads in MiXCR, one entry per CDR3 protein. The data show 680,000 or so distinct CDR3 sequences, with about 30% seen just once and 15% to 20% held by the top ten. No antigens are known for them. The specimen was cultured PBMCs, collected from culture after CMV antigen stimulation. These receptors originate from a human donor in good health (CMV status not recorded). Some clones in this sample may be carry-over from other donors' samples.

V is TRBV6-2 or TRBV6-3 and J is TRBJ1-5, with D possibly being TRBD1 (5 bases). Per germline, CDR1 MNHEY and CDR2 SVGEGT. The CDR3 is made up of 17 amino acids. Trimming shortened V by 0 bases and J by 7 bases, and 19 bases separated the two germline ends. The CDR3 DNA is TGTGCCAGCAGTTACTCGAGGCAGGGTCAATACTGGCAGCCCCAGCATTTT. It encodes CASSYSRQGQYWQPQHF.

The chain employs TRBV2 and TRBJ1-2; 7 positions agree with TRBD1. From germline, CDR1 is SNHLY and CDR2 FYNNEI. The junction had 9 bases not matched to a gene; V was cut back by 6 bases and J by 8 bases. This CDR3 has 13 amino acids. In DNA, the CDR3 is TGTGCCAGCAGGGCCGACAGGGAGCACGGCTACACCTTC. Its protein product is CASRADREHGYTF.

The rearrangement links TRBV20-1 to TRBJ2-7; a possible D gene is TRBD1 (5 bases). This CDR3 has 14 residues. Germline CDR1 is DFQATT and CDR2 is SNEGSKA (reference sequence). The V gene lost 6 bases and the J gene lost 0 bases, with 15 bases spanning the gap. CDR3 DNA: TGCAGTGCCGGTCCGGACACGATCTCCTACGAGCAGTACTTC. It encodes CSAGPDTISYEQYF.

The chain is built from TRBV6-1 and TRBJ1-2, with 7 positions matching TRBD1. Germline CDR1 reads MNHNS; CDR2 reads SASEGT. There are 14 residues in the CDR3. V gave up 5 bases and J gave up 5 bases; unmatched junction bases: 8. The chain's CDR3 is CASSYLGGGYGYTF. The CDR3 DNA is TGTGCCAGCAGTTACCTAGGGGGCGGGTATGGCTACACCTTC.

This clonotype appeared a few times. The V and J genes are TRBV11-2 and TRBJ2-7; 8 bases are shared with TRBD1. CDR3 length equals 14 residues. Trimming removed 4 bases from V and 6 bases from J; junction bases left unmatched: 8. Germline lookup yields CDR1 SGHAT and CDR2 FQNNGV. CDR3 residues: CASSSVQGAGEQYF. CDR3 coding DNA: TGTGCCAGCAGCTCGGTGCAGGGGGCTGGCGAGCAGTACTTC.

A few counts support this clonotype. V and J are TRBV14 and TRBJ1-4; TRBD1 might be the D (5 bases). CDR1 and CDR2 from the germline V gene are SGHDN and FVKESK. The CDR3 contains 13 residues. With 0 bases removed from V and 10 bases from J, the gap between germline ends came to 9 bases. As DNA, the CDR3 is TGTGCCAGCAGCCAAGACCGGGGCCTAAAACTGTTTTTT. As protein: CASSQDRGLKLFF.

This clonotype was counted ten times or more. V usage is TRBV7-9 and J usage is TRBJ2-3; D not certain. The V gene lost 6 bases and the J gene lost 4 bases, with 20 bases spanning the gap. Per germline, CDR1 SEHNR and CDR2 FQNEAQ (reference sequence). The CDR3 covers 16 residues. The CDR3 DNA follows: TGTGCCAGCAGAGATTTAGCCCACGGCGGCGCAGATACGCAGTATTTT. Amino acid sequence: CASRDLAHGGADTQYF.

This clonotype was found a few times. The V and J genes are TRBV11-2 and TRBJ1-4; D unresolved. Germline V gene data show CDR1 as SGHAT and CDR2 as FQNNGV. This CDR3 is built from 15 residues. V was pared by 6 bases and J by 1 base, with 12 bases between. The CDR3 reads CASSRDSGTNEKLFF. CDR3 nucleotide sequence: TGTGCCAGCAGTCGGGATTCGGGAACTAATGAAAAACTGTTTTTT.

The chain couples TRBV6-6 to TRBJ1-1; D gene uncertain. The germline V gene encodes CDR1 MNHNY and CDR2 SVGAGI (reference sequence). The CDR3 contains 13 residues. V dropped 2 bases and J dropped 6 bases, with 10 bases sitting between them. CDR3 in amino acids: CASSYQSDSEAFF. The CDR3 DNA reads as TGTGCCAGCAGTTACCAGTCGGACTCTGAAGCTTTCTTT.

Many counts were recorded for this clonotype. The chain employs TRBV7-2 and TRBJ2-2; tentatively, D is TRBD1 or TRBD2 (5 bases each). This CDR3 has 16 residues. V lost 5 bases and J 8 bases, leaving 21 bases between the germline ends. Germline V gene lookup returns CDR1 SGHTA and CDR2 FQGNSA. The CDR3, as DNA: TGTGCCAGCAGCCGAGCCGGGGCCCTACCGGCTGGGGAGCTGTTTTTT. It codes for CASSRAGALPAGELFF. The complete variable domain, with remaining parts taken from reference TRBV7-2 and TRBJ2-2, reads GAGVSQSPSNKVTEKGKDVELRCDPISGHTALYWYRQSLGQGLEFLIYFQGNSAPDKSGLPSDRFSAERTGGSVSTLTIQRTQQEDSAVYLCASSRAGALPAGELFFGEGSRLTVL.

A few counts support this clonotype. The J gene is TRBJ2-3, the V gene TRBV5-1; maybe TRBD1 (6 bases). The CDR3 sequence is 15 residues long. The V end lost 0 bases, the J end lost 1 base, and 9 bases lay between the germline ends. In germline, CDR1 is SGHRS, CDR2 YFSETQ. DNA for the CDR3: TGCGCCAGCAGCTTGGCAAGACAGGGCACAGATACGCAGTATTTT. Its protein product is CASSLARQGTDTQYF.

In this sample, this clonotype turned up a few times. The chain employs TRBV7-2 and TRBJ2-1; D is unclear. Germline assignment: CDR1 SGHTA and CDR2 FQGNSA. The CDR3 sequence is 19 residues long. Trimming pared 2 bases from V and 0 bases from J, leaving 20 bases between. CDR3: CASSLMFRSRPSSYNEQFF. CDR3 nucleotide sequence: TGTGCCAGCAGCTTAATGTTCAGATCGAGACCGAGCTCCTACAATGAGCAGTTCTTC.

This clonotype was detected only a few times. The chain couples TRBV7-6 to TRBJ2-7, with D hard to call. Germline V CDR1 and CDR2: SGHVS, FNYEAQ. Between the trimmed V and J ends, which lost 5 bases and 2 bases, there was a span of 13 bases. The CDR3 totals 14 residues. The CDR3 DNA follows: TGTGCCAGCAGCCGCGGACCGGGCACCTACGAGCAGTACTTC. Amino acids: CASSRGPGTYEQYF.

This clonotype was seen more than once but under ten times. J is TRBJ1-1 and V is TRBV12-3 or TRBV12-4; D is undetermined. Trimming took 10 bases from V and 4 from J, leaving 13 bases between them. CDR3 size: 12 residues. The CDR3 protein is CATKDWGTEAFF. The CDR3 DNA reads TGTGCCACAAAAGATTGGGGCACTGAAGCTTTCTTT.

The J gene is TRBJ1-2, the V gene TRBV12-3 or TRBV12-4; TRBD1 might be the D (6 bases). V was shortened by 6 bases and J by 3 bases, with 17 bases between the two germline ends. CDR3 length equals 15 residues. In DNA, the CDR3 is TGTGCCAGCAGCCGAACAGGGCACCCCGACTATGGCTACACCTTC. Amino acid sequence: CASSRTGHPDYGYTF.

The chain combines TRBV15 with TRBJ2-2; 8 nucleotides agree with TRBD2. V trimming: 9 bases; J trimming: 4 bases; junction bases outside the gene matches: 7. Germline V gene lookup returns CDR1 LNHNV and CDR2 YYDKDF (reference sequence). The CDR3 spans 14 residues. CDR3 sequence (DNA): TGTGCCACGGAAGCGGGGGTTAGCACCGGGGAGCTGTTTTTT. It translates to CATEAGVSTGELFF.

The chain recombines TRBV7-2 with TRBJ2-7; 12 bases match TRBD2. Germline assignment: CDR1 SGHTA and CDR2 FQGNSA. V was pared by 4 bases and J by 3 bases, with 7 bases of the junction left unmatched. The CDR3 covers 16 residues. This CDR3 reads CASSSPSGGAYYEQYF. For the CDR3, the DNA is TGTGCCAGCAGCTCACCTAGCGGGGGGGCCTACTACGAGCAGTACTTC.

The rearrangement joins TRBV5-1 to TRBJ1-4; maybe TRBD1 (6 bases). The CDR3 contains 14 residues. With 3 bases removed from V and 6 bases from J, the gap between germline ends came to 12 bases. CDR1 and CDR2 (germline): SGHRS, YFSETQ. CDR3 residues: CASSSGVGDEKLFF. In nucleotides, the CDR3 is TGCGCCAGCAGCTCAGGGGTCGGTGATGAAAAACTGTTTTTT.

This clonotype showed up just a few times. CDR3 amino acids: CASLGRFSGANVLTF. As DNA, the CDR3 is TGTGCCAGCCTGGGACGGTTCTCTGGGGCCAACGTCCTGACTTTC. The rearrangement links TRBV25-1 to TRBJ2-6, with D perhaps TRBD1 or TRBD2 (5 bases each). The CDR3 runs to 15 residues. Germline V gene lookup returns CDR1 MGHDK and CDR2 SYGVNS. The V and J ends lost 8 bases and 0 bases respectively, with 11 bases between them. Together with reference TRBV25-1 and TRBJ2-6, the CDR3 gives the full variable domain: EADIYQTPRYLVIGTGKKITLECSQTMGHDKMYWYQQDPGMELHLIHYSYGVNSTEKGDLSSESTVSRIRTEHFPLTLESARPSHTSQYLCASLGRFSGANVLTFGAGSRLTVL.

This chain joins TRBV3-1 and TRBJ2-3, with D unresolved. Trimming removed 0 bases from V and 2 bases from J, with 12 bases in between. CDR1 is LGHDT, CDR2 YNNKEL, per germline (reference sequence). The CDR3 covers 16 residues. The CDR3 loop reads CASSQDASAHTDTQYF. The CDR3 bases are TGTGCCAGCAGCCAAGATGCGTCGGCTCACACAGATACGCAGTATTTT.

CDR3 region: CASSDYRDYSGNTIYF. The CDR3 nucleotides read TGTGCCAGCAGTGATTACAGGGATTACTCTGGAAACACCATATATTTT. This rearrangement joins TRBV2 to TRBJ1-3; weak D call: TRBD1 (6 bases). The V end was cut by 3 bases, the J end by 0 bases, with 12 bases between. This CDR3 has 16 amino acids. The germline V gene has CDR1 SNHLY and CDR2 FYNNEI.

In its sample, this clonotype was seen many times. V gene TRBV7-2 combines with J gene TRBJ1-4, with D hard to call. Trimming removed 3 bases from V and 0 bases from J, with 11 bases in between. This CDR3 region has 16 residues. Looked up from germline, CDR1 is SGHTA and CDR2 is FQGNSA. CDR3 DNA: TGTGCCAGCAGCTTCGTTGGCGGAGCAACTAATGAAAAACTGTTTTTT. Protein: CASSFVGGATNEKLFF.